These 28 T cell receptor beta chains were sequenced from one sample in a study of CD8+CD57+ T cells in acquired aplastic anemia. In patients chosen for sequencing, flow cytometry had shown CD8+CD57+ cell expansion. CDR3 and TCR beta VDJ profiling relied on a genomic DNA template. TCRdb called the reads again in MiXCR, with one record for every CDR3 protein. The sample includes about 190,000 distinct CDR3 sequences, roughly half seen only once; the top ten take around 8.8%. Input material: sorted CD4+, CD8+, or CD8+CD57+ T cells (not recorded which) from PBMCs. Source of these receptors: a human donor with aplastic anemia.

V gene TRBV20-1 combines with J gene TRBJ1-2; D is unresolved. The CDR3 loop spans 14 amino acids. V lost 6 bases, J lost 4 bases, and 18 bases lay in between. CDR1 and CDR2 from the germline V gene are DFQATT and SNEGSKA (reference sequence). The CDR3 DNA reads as TGCAGTGCCCGGTCTGGACGGGTGGGCTATGGCTACACCTTC. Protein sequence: CSARSGRVGYGYTF.

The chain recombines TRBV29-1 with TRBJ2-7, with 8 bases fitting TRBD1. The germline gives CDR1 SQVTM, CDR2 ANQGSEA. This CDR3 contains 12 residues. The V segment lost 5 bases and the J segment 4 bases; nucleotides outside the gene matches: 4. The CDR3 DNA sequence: TGCAGCGTTTGGCAGGGGGCTTACGAGCAGTACTTC. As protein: CSVWQGAYEQYF.

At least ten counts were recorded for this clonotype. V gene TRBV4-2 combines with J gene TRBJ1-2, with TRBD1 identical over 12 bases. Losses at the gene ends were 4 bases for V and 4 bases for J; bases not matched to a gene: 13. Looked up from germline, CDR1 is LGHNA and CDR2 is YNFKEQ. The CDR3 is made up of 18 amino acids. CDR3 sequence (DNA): TGTGCCAGCAGCCGGTGGGAGGGGACAGGGGGCGCGGGCTATGGCTACACCTTC. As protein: CASSRWEGTGGAGYGYTF.

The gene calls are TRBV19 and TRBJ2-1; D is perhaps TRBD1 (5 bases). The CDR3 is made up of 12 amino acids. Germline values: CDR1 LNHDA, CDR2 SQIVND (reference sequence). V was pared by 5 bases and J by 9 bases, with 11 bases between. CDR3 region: CASSATVGEQFF. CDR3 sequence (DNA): TGTGCCAGTAGTGCGACAGTAGGTGAGCAGTTCTTC.

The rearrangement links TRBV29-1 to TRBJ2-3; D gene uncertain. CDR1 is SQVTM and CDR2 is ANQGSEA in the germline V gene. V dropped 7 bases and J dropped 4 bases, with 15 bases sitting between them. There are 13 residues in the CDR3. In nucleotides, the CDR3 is TGCAGCGCCTTAATAGGATTGGCAGATACGCAGTATTTT. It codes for CSALIGLADTQYF.

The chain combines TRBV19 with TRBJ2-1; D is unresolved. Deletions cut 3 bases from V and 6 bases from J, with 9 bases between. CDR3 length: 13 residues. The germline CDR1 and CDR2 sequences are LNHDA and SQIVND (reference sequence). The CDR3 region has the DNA TGTGCCAGTAGTATTGTATCGGCCAATGAGCAGTTCTTC. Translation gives CASSIVSANEQFF. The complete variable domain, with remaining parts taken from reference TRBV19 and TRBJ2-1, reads DGGITQSPKYLFRKEGQNVTLSCEQNLNHDAMYWYRQDPGQGLRLIYYSQIVNDFQKGDIAEGYSVSREKKESFPLTVTSAQKNPTAFYLCASSIVSANEQFFGPGTRLTVL.

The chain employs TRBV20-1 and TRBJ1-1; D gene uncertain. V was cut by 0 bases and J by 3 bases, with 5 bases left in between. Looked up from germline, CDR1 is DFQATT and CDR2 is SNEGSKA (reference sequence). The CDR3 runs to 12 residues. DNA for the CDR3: TGCAGTGCTAGAGATCTCCACACTGAAGCTTTCTTT. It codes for CSARDLHTEAFF.

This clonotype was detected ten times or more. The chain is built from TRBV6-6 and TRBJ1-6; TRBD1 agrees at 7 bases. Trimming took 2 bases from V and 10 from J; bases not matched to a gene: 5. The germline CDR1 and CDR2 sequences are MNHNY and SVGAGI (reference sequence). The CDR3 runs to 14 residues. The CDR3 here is CASSYEGARSPLHF. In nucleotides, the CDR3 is TGTGCCAGCAGTTACGAGGGGGCGAGATCACCCCTCCACTTT.

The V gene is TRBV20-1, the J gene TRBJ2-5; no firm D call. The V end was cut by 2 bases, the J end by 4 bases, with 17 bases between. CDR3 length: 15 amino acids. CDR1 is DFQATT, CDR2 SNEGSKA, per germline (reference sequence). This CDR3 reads CSARKIGDRRETQYF. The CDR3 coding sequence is TGCAGTGCTAGAAAGATCGGTGATAGACGAGAGACCCAGTACTTC.

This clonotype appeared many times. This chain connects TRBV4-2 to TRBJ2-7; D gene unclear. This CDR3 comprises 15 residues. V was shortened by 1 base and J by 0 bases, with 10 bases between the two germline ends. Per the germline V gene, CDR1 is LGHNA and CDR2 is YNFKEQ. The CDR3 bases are TGTGCCAGCAGCCAAGGGGGAACGGACTCCTACGAGCAGTACTTC. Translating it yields CASSQGGTDSYEQYF.

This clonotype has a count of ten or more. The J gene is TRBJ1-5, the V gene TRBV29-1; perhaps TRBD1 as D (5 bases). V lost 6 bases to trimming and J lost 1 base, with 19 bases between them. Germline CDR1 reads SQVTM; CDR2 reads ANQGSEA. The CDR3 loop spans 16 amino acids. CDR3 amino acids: CSVGWGGGTSNQPQHF. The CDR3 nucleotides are TGCAGCGTAGGCTGGGGTGGGGGAACCAGCAATCAGCCCCAGCATTTT. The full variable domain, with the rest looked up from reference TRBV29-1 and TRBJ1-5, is SAVISQKPSRDICQRGTSLTIQCQVDSQVTMMFWYRQQPGQSLTLIATANQGSEATYESGFVIDKFPISRPNLTFSTLTVSNMSPEDSSIYLCSVGWGGGTSNQPQHFGDGTRLSIL.

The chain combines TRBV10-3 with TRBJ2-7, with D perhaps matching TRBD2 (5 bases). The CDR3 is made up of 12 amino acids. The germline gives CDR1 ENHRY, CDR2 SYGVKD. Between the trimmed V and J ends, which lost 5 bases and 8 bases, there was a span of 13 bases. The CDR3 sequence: CAISHEEGKQYF. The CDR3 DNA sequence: TGTGCCATCAGTCACGAAGAGGGAAAGCAGTACTTC.

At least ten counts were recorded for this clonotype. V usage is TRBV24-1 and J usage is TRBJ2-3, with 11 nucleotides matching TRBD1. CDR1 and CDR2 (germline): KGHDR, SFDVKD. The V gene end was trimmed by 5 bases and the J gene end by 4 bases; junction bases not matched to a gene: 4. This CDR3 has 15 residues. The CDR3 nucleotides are TGTGCCACCAGTGCCGGGACAGGGGGTCCAGATACGCAGTATTTT. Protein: CATSAGTGGPDTQYF.

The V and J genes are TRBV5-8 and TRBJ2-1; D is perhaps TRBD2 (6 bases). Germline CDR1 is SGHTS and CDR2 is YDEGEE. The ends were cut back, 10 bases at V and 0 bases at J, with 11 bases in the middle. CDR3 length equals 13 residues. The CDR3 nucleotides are TGTGCCCCCACGGGGGACTCCTACAATGAGCAGTTCTTC. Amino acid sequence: CAPTGDSYNEQFF.

CDR3: CASSEQTLSSYEQYF. The CDR3 DNA follows: TGTGCCAGCAGTGAACAGACGCTGAGCTCCTACGAGCAGTACTTC. V gene TRBV2 combines with J gene TRBJ2-7; D is undetermined. Per the germline V gene, CDR1 is SNHLY and CDR2 is FYNNEI. The CDR3 runs 15 residues. Trimming shortened V by 2 bases and J by 0 bases, and 11 bases separated the two germline ends.

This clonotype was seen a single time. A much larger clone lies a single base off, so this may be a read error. The CDR3 bases are TGCGCCAGCAGTCTTACAGGGTCCCACAAGCAGTACTTC. This translates into CASSLTGSHKQYF. The V gene is TRBV10-2, the J gene TRBJ2-7, with D maybe TRBD1 (6 bases). The V end was cut by 5 bases, the J end by 8 bases, with 16 bases between. The germline V gene has CDR1 WSHSY and CDR2 SAAADI. This CDR3 has 13 residues.

The CDR3 bases are TGTGCCAGCAGCCAGACCACCAGCCTCTCCTACGAGCAGTACTTC. Amino acids: CASSQTTSLSYEQYF. The chain has TRBV5-4 and TRBJ2-7, with no clear D. From germline, CDR1 is SGHNT and CDR2 YYREEE (reference sequence). Between the trimmed V and J ends, which lost 4 bases and 0 bases, there was a span of 14 bases. CDR3 length equals 15 residues. The entire variable domain, with the rest obtained from reference TRBV5-4 and TRBJ2-7, is as follows: ETGVTQSPTHLIKTRGQQVTLRCSSQSGHNTVSWYQQALGQGPQFIFQYYREEENGRGNFPPRFSGLQFPNYSSELNVNALELDDSALYLCASSQTTSLSYEQYFGPGTRLTVT.

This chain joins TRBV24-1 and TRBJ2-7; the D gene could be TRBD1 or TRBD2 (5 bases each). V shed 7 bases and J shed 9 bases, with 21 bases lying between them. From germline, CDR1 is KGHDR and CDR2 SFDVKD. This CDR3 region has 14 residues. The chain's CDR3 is CATRATGGTGGQYF. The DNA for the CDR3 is TGTGCCACCAGAGCTACTGGGGGAACGGGCGGGCAGTACTTC.

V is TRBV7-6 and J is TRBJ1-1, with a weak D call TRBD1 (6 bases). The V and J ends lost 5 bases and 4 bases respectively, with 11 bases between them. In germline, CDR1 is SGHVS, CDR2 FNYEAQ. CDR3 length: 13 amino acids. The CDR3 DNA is TGTGCCAGCAGCCTACAGGGAAGCACTGAAGCTTTCTTT. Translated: CASSLQGSTEAFF.

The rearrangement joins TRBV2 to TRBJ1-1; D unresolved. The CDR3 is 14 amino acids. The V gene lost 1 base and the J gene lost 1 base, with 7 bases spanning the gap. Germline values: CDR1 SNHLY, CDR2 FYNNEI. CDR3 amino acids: CASSEGWGNTEAFF. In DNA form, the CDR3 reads TGTGCCAGCAGTGAAGGATGGGGGAACACTGAAGCTTTCTTT.

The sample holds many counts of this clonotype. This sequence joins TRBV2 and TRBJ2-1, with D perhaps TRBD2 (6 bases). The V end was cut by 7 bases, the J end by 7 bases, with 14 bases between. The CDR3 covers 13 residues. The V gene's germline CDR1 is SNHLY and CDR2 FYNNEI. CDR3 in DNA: TGTGCCAGCAACAGACTAGTCCAAAATGAGCAGTTCTTC. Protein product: CASNRLVQNEQFF. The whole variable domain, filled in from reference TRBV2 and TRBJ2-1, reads EPEVTQTPSHQVTQMGQEVILRCVPISNHLYFYWYRQILGQKVEFLVSFYNNEISEKSEIFDDQFSVERPDGSNFTLKIRSTKLEDSAMYFCASNRLVQNEQFFGPGTRLTVL.

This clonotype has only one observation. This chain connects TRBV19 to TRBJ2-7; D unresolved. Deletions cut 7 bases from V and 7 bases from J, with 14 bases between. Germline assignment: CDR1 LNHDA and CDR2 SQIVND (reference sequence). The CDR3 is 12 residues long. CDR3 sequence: CASISPPGEQYF. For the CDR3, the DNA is TGTGCCAGTATCTCGCCCCCCGGGGAGCAGTACTTC.

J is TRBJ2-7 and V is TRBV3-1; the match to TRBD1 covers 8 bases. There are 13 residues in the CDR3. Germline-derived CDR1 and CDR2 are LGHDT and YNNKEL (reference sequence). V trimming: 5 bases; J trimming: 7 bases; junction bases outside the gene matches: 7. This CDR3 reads CASSLDRAVEQYF. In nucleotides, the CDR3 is TGTGCCAGCAGCTTGGACAGGGCGGTTGAGCAGTACTTC.

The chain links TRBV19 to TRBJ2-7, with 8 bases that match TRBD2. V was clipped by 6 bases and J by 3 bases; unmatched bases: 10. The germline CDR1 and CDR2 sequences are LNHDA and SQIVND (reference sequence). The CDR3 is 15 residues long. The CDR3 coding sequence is TGTGCCAGTAGAAGGGGAGCGGGAGATAGCTACGAGCAGTACTTC. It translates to CASRRGAGDSYEQYF. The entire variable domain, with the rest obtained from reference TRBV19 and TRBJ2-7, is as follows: DGGITQSPKYLFRKEGQNVTLSCEQNLNHDAMYWYRQDPGQGLRLIYYSQIVNDFQKGDIAEGYSVSREKKESFPLTVTSAQKNPTAFYLCASRRGAGDSYEQYFGPGTRLTVT.

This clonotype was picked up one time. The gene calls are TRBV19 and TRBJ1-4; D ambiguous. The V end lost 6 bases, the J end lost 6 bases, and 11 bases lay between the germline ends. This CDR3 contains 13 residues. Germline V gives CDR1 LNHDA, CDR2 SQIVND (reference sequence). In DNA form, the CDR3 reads TGTGCCAGTAGGGGTACATCCCATGAAAAACTGTTTTTT. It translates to CASRGTSHEKLFF.

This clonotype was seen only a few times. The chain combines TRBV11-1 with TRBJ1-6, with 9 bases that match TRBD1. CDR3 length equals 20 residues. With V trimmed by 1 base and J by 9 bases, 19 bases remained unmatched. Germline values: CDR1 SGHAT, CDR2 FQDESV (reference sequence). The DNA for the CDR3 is TGTGCCAGCAGCTTAGTGAGTCGGTGGGGGGACAGGGTCTGGGGTTCACCCCTCCACTTT. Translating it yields CASSLVSRWGDRVWGSPLHF.

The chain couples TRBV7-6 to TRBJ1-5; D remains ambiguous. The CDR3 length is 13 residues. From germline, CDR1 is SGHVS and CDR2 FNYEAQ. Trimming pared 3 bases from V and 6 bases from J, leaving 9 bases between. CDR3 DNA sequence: TGTGCCAGCAGCTTGGGTTCAGCTCAGCCCCAGCATTTT. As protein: CASSLGSAQPQHF.

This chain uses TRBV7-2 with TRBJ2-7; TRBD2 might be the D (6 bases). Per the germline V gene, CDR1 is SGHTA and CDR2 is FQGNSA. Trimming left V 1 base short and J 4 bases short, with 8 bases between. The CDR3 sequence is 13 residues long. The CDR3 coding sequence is TGTGCCAGCAGCTTAGGGGAGGCATACGAGCAGTACTTC. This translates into CASSLGEAYEQYF.